The next 8 T cell receptor beta chains were all read from a single sample in a study of T cell repertoires in cytomegalovirus infection. From the reads, TCRdb called clonotypes with MiXCR, one entry per CDR3 protein. The sample shows roughly 630,000 distinct CDR3 sequences, roughly 26% of them seen only once. The material sequenced was CD8+ T cells from PBMCs. The receptors come from a human donor in good health (CMV status not recorded). Some clones in this sample may be carry-over from other donors' samples.

This clonotype showed up just a few times. The chain uses TRBV29-1 and TRBJ2-1; tentative D call: TRBD2 (7 bases). There are 13 residues in the CDR3. Germline-derived CDR1 and CDR2 are SQVTM and ANQGSEA. V lost 4 bases, J lost 2 bases, and 9 bases lay in between. CDR3 sequence (DNA): TGCAGCGTTGCGGGGGGCCCCTACAATGAGCAGTTCTTC. Translating gives CSVAGGPYNEQFF.

This clonotype was seen repeatedly, ten times or more. The chain joins TRBV7-9 to TRBJ2-5; 14 bases map to TRBD2. The CDR3 totals 18 residues. J gave up 4 bases and V 4 bases, and 11 bases lay outside the gene matches. Per germline, CDR1 SEHNR and CDR2 FQNEAQ (reference sequence). CDR3 DNA sequence: TGTGCCAGCAGCTCCTGGACTAGCGGGGGGCCGGAAAGAGAGACCCAGTACTTC. This sequence encodes CASSSWTSGGPERETQYF.

The chain recombines TRBV20-1 with TRBJ2-3; 10 nucleotides agree with TRBD2. The trim removed 0 bases at V and 7 bases at J, leaving 13 bases unmatched. Germline CDR1 and CDR2: DFQATT and SNEGSKA (reference sequence). This CDR3 is built from 17 residues. The CDR3 coding sequence is TGCAGTGCTAGAGATAGGTTAGCGGGGGGCCAGCGGAATACGCAGTATTTT. Encoded protein: CSARDRLAGGQRNTQYF.

This clonotype was counted a few times. The chain couples TRBV10-3 to TRBJ2-3; 10 positions agree with TRBD1. CDR1 and CDR2 from the germline V gene are ENHRY and SYGVKD. The CDR3 extends over 18 amino acids. The J segment lost 6 bases and the V segment lost 3 bases, leaving 15 bases of the junction unmatched. The DNA for the CDR3 is TGTGCCATCAGTGACCCAACTTCCGGGACAGGGGAGTGGGATACGCAGTATTTT. The encoded protein is CAISDPTSGTGEWDTQYF.

This clonotype was observed a few times. The chain recombines TRBV5-5 with TRBJ2-3; perhaps TRBD2 as D (6 bases). V lost 3 bases and J 4 bases, leaving 15 bases between the germline ends. From germline, CDR1 is SGHKS and CDR2 YYEKEE (reference sequence). This CDR3 spans 15 amino acids. The DNA of the CDR3 is TGTGCCAGCAGCTGGGTGGCGGGGACTTCAGATACGCAGTATTTT. This codes for CASSWVAGTSDTQYF.

The chain employs TRBV4-1 and TRBJ1-1, with D uncertain. Trimming took off 1 base at V and 1 base at J, with 7 bases between the two ends. CDR1 and CDR2 from the germline V gene are MGHRA and YSYEKL. This CDR3 spans 14 amino acids. CDR3 bases: TGCGCCAGCAGCCAAGCTATTACGAACACTGAAGCTTTCTTT. It encodes CASSQAITNTEAFF.

This clonotype has a handful of counts. V is TRBV7-3 and J is TRBJ2-3; 10 positions agree with TRBD2. The J segment lost 8 bases and the V segment lost 6 bases, leaving 14 bases of the junction unmatched. Germline CDR1 reads SGHTA; CDR2 reads FQGTGA. This CDR3 comprises 16 residues. The CDR3 DNA reads TGTGCCAGCAGTCTATTGACTAGCGGGCCACGAGGTACGCAGTATTTT. This encodes CASSLLTSGPRGTQYF.

This chain links TRBV15 with TRBJ2-7; the D gene could be TRBD1 or TRBD2 (5 bases each). Trimming cost V 0 bases and J 1 base, with 19 bases left between them. The length of the CDR3 is 18 residues. The V gene's germline CDR1 is LNHNV and CDR2 YYDKDF (reference sequence). CDR3 in DNA: TGTGCCACCAGCAGAGATCCCCCCGGGACGGAAAGATCCTACGAGCAGTACGTC. Residues: CATSRDPPGTERSYEQYV.